These 26 T cell receptor beta chains were sequenced from one sample in a study of T cells after yellow fever vaccination. One entry per CDR3 protein results from TCRdb running MiXCR on the 5' RACE reads. The sample lists just under 600,000 distinct CDR3 sequences; approximately 12% were seen once. The sample consisted of PBMCs, taken on the day of the yellow fever booster vaccination. All receptors come from a young man who received the YFV17D yellow fever vaccine.

The DNA of the CDR3 is TGCAGTGCTAGAATCTCGTCCGGAAAAGAGACCCAGTACTTC. Translated, it gives CSARISSGKETQYF. V usage is TRBV20-1 and J usage is TRBJ2-5; D gene ambiguous. The germline gives CDR1 DFQATT, CDR2 SNEGSKA (reference sequence). The CDR3 has 14 amino acids. The germline V and J ends were trimmed by 2 bases and 3 bases, with 13 bases remaining between them.

The V and J genes are TRBV6-4 and TRBJ2-2; a possible D gene is TRBD1 (5 bases). Trimming removed 5 bases from V and 5 bases from J, with 15 bases in between. The germline CDR1 and CDR2 sequences are MRHNA and SNTAGT. The CDR3 spans 15 residues. The CDR3 DNA reads as TGTGCCAGCAGTAGAGAGCAGGGCGGAACCGGGGAGCTGTTTTTT. Amino acids: CASSREQGGTGELFF.

This clonotype was recorded many times. The chain links TRBV6-5 to TRBJ2-3; 7 bases match TRBD1. Trimming cost V 6 bases and J 8 bases; bases outside gene matches: 2. The CDR3 has 11 amino acids. In germline, CDR1 is MNHEY, CDR2 SVGAGI. DNA of the CDR3: TGTGCCAGCAGCGCAGGGGGTACGCAGTATTTT. Translating it yields CASSAGGTQYF.

The rearrangement uses TRBV20-1 and TRBJ2-7, with D unclear. CDR3 length: 11 amino acids. Germline V gene data show CDR1 as DFQATT and CDR2 as SNEGSKA (reference sequence). The germline V and J ends were trimmed by 5 bases and 3 bases, with 8 bases remaining between them. CDR3 DNA: TGCAGTGCTTCCAGGATCTACGAGCAGTACTTC. Translated: CSASRIYEQYF.

The chain employs TRBV20-1 and TRBJ2-2, with TRBD1 matching over 7 bases. The CDR3 has 15 residues. The germline V gene encodes CDR1 DFQATT and CDR2 SNEGSKA (reference sequence). V gave up 5 bases and J gave up 4 bases; unmatched junction bases: 10. CDR3 loop: CSAGRQGRATGELFF. Written as DNA, the CDR3 is TGCAGTGCTGGTCGACAGGGTAGGGCCACCGGGGAGCTGTTTTTT.

The rearrangement uses TRBV5-1 and TRBJ2-5; 8 bases fit TRBD1. Germline CDR1 reads SGHRS; CDR2 reads YFSETQ. The CDR3 length is 15 residues. V shed 1 base, J shed 4 bases, and the junction held 6 bases outside the gene matches. The CDR3 reads CASSLTAGGSETQYF. The CDR3 region has the DNA TGCGCCAGCAGCTTGACGGCAGGGGGCTCAGAGACCCAGTACTTC.

This clonotype occurred a few times. This chain connects TRBV12-3 or TRBV12-4 to TRBJ2-7; 7 bases fit TRBD2. The CDR3 sequence is 15 residues long. The V gene end was trimmed by 0 bases and the J gene end by 4 bases; junction bases not matched to a gene: 6. CDR3 amino acids: CASSLAGGGRYEQYF. The CDR3 DNA follows: TGTGCCAGCAGTTTAGCGGGCGGCGGGAGATACGAGCAGTACTTC.

V gene TRBV29-1 combines with J gene TRBJ1-1; D not resolved. Trimming pared 1 base from V and 8 bases from J, leaving 8 bases between. There are 11 residues in the CDR3. CDR1 and CDR2 (germline): SQVTM, ANQGSEA. The CDR3 is CSVEGTVEAFF. CDR3 DNA sequence: TGCAGCGTTGAAGGGACCGTCGAAGCTTTCTTT.

The chain combines TRBV10-3 with TRBJ2-5, with 7 bases lining up with TRBD2. CDR1 and CDR2 (germline): ENHRY, SYGVKD. V was clipped by 4 bases and J by 5 bases; unmatched bases: 10. The CDR3 spans 15 residues. The CDR3 sequence: CAISAPGGVGETQYF. As DNA, the CDR3 is TGTGCCATCAGTGCCCCGGGGGGTGTAGGGGAGACCCAGTACTTC.

The V and J genes are TRBV6-1 and TRBJ1-1; the D is unclear. Germline loops: CDR1 MNHNS, CDR2 SASEGT. The CDR3 runs to 14 residues. The germline V and J ends were trimmed by 6 bases and 4 bases, with 15 bases remaining between them. CDR3 sequence reads: CASRDDSSGTEAFF. The CDR3 bases are TGTGCCAGCAGGGACGACTCCTCGGGCACTGAAGCTTTCTTT.

This chain connects TRBV20-1 to TRBJ2-5; D unclear. The CDR3 is made up of 14 amino acids. CDR1 is DFQATT, CDR2 SNEGSKA, per germline (reference sequence). V was cut by 0 bases and J by 2 bases, with 10 bases left in between. The CDR3 region is CSARDPGLQETQYF. CDR3 DNA sequence: TGCAGTGCTAGAGACCCTGGGTTACAAGAGACCCAGTACTTC.

V is TRBV7-9 and J is TRBJ2-1, with 7 bases lining up with TRBD1. V gave up 1 base and J gave up 8 bases; unmatched junction bases: 11. Germline V lookup: CDR1 SEHNR, CDR2 FQNEAQ (reference sequence). The CDR3 contains 16 residues. The chain's CDR3 is CASSLGADRQGYEQFF. The CDR3 bases are TGTGCCAGCAGCTTAGGGGCCGACAGACAGGGCTATGAGCAGTTCTTC.

In this sample, this clonotype turned up a few times. CDR3 sequence reads: CASRDRPRNYEQYF. The CDR3, as DNA: TGTGCCAGTCGGGACAGGCCGAGGAATTACGAGCAGTACTTC. The chain couples TRBV25-1 to TRBJ2-7; 8 bases are a match to TRBD1. The V gene's germline CDR1 is MGHDK and CDR2 SYGVNS. This CDR3 has 14 amino acids. V shed 9 bases, J shed 4 bases, and the junction held 11 bases outside the gene matches.

The V gene is TRBV10-1, the J gene TRBJ2-5, with TRBD2 matching 8 bases. The CDR3 loop spans 15 amino acids. V shed 0 bases and J 2 bases; nucleotides not matched to a gene: 2. Germline V gene sequence: CDR1 WNHNN, CDR2 SYGVQD (reference sequence). This chain's CDR3 is CASSESTSGQETQYF. CDR3 DNA sequence: TGCGCCAGCAGTGAGTCAACTAGCGGACAAGAGACCCAGTACTTC.

The chain couples TRBV12-3 or TRBV12-4 to TRBJ2-3; D not certain. Trimming shortened V by 5 bases and J by 5 bases, and 8 bases separated the two germline ends. CDR3 size: 12 residues. CDR3 region: CASSDRVDTQYF. Written as DNA, the CDR3 is TGTGCCAGCAGTGATAGGGTAGATACGCAGTATTTT.

This clonotype was found a few times. In nucleotides, the CDR3 is TGTGCCAGCAGTTACTCGAATCTCGGGAAGAATGAGCAGTTCTTC. Its translation: CASSYSNLGKNEQFF. The chain links TRBV6-5 to TRBJ2-1, with D possibly TRBD2 on 5 matching bases. Trimming stripped 0 bases from V and 7 bases from J, with 13 bases between. CDR3 length: 15 residues. Germline-derived CDR1 and CDR2 are MNHEY and SVGAGI.

This clonotype showed up just a few times. V gene TRBV5-1 combines with J gene TRBJ2-7, with D possibly matching TRBD1 (5 bases). Per the germline V gene, CDR1 is SGHRS and CDR2 is YFSETQ. The V end was cut by 4 bases, the J end by 0 bases, with 11 bases between. This CDR3 is 14 amino acids long. CDR3 residues: CASSVQGLSYEQYF. In DNA form, the CDR3 reads TGCGCCAGCAGCGTGCAGGGTCTCTCCTACGAGCAGTACTTC.

This clonotype was picked up a small number of times. V is TRBV20-1 and J is TRBJ2-3; D gene uncertain. Trimming pared 3 bases from V and 2 bases from J, leaving 3 bases between. Looked up from germline, CDR1 is DFQATT and CDR2 is SNEGSKA (reference sequence). The CDR3 contains 11 residues. CDR3 in amino acids: CSASATDTQYF. CDR3 DNA: TGCAGTGCTAGCGCCACAGATACGCAGTATTTT.

This clonotype showed up just a few times. This rearrangement joins TRBV7-8 to TRBJ2-3, with 9 positions matching TRBD2. Germline V lookup: CDR1 SGHVS, CDR2 FQNEAQ. V was pared by 5 bases and J by 6 bases, with 18 bases of the junction left unmatched. The CDR3 has 18 residues. CDR3 bases: TGTGCCAGCAGCCTACGACTAGCGGACCCTACAGGTTCTGATACGCAGTATTTT. Protein: CASSLRLADPTGSDTQYF.

This chain links TRBV2 with TRBJ2-6, with D possibly being TRBD1 (5 bases). The germline gives CDR1 SNHLY, CDR2 FYNNEI. The CDR3 is made up of 15 amino acids. With 4 bases removed from V and 2 bases from J, the gap between germline ends came to 9 bases. This CDR3 is CASSVGVPGANVLTF. CDR3 DNA sequence: TGTGCCAGCAGTGTAGGGGTCCCTGGGGCCAACGTCCTGACTTTC.

The CDR3 region is CSAPSREFNGELFF. The CDR3 coding sequence is TGCAGTGCCCCCAGCCGGGAGTTTAACGGGGAGCTGTTTTTT. V gene TRBV20-1 combines with J gene TRBJ2-2; a weak D match, TRBD2 (6 bases). Germline V lookup: CDR1 DFQATT, CDR2 SNEGSKA (reference sequence). The CDR3 consists of 14 residues. V shed 6 bases and J shed 7 bases, with 18 bases lying between them.

This clonotype has a handful of counts. This chain joins TRBV14 and TRBJ2-7; 8 positions agree with TRBD1. Germline assignment: CDR1 SGHDN and CDR2 FVKESK. Trimming took 6 bases from V and 5 from J; bases not matched to a gene: 6. The CDR3 has 13 amino acids. CDR3 DNA: TGTGCCAGCAGACACAGGGGGACAAACGAGCAGTACTTC. Protein sequence: CASRHRGTNEQYF.

The chain joins TRBV7-8 to TRBJ2-1; D tentatively reads TRBD1 or TRBD2 (5 bases each). V shed 5 bases and J shed 9 bases, with 26 bases lying between them. Per germline, CDR1 SGHVS and CDR2 FQNEAQ. This CDR3 is 17 amino acids long. The CDR3 bases are TGTGCCAGCAGCGGCCCACAACGGTCGGGACGAACGGGTGAGCAGTTCTTC. Translation: CASSGPQRSGRTGEQFF.

DNA for the CDR3: TGTGCCAGCAGTTACTCGCGGGGGAGCGCTTTCTTT. As protein: CASSYSRGSAFF. The chain uses TRBV6-2 or TRBV6-3 and TRBJ1-1; possible D gene TRBD1, 5 bases. The CDR3 loop spans 12 amino acids. Germline V lookup: CDR1 MNHEY, CDR2 SVGEGT. Trimming took off 0 bases at V and 11 bases at J, with 10 bases between the two ends.

Worth noting for this clonotype: An end of the junction differs from the germline gene, which may be a read error. The chain combines TRBV7-2 with TRBJ1-5, with D unclear. In germline, CDR1 is SGHTA, CDR2 FQGNSA. The CDR3 sequence is 13 residues long. For the CDR3, the DNA is TGTGACAGCAGCCCCATTGCGGCCCAGCCCAAGCATTTT. Translating gives CDSSPIAAQPKHF.

This sequence joins TRBV5-5 and TRBJ2-3; D remains unclear. Germline V gene data show CDR1 as SGHKS and CDR2 as YYEKEE (reference sequence). The CDR3 spans 12 residues. V gave up 7 bases and J gave up 6 bases, with 12 bases separating them. The CDR3 protein is CASGPRPDTQYF. CDR3 in DNA: TGTGCCAGCGGCCCACGCCCGGATACGCAGTATTTT.